The 5 T cell receptor beta chains below come from one sample, sequenced in a study of PD-1 blockade in classical Hodgkin lymphoma. Profiled with immunoSEQ multiplex PCR; TCRdb holds only in-frame clones, not every one. This table has about 4,600 clones, 67% appearing once. Time point: cycle 4 day 1 (C4D1), after more than 5 weeks of nivolumab. Brentuximab vedotin exposure varied, and every patient relapsed after autologous stem cell transplantation. This material consisted of peripheral blood mononuclear cells (PBMCs), taken before the fourth cycle of nivolumab. The receptors derive from a human donor with classical Hodgkin lymphoma.

The rearrangement links TRBV19 to TRBJ1-3; the D is unclear. The germline V gene encodes CDR1 LNHDA and CDR2 SQIVND (reference sequence). The CDR3 has 13 residues. The V and J ends lost 5 bases and 1 base respectively, with 6 bases between them. CDR3 region: CASSQGSGNTIYF. CDR3 DNA: TGTGCCAGTAGTCAAGGGTCTGGAAACACCATATATTTT.

The CDR3 loop is CASSVGGTGSTDTQYF. The CDR3 nucleotides read TGTGCCAGCAGCGTAGGAGGGACAGGGAGCACAGATACGCAGTATTTT. The chain joins TRBV9 to TRBJ2-3; 9 bases align to TRBD1. Germline V gives CDR1 SGDLS, CDR2 YYNGEE. The CDR3 spans 16 residues. The V gene end was trimmed by 0 bases and the J gene end by 0 bases; junction bases not matched to a gene: 2.

The chain has TRBV5-5 and TRBJ1-3; TRBD1 agrees at 7 bases. Germline V gene lookup returns CDR1 SGHKS and CDR2 YYEKEE (reference sequence). V shed 7 bases and J 0 bases; nucleotides not matched to a gene: 10. The CDR3 covers 16 residues. Here the CDR3 DNA reads TGTGCCAGCGGCCCGGGACAGATCTTCTCTGGAAACACCATATATTTT. This translates into CASGPGQIFSGNTIYF.

The CDR3 protein is CASSLSGLNSYNSPLHF. The CDR3 nucleotides read TGTGCCAGCAGTTTATCGGGACTCAACTCCTATAATTCACCCCTCCACTTT. The rearrangement links TRBV27 to TRBJ1-6; tentatively, D is TRBD1 (5 bases). V was shortened by 0 bases and J by 0 bases, with 9 bases between the two germline ends. The CDR3 runs 17 residues. Germline lookup yields CDR1 MNHEY and CDR2 SMNVEV (reference sequence).

This clone is medium-sized (0.01 to 0.1%) in the sample. The chain employs TRBV2 and TRBJ2-2; D gene ambiguous. The CDR3 has 14 residues. Germline V lookup: CDR1 SNHLY, CDR2 FYNNEI. V was pared by 7 bases and J by 3 bases, with 12 bases between. The CDR3 loop is CASIRVKDTGELFF. CDR3 nucleotides: TGTGCCAGCATTAGGGTTAAAGACACCGGGGAGCTGTTTTTT.